A single TCR beta chain is shown here with its context. The data belong to a study of blood T cell repertoires in COVID-19. About the research overall: Acute and convalescent COVID-19 samples came from the United States, Italy and Spain. PBMCs, B-cell-depleted T cells, or T cells provided the cDNA or gDNA that made up the material.

In the authors' methods: It was from reference gene primer amplification that nucleated cell counts were estimated. Measured with immunoSEQ multiplex PCR; TCRdb has only the in-frame clones, and not every one. V and J calls plus clone size are reproduced from that table; the DNA served to infer D and trimming. The profile covers about 130,000 clones, with 92% appearing a single time and approximately 2% taken by the ten largest. The Seattle patients, enrolled during active infection, were followed longitudinally. Germline lookup yields CDR1 SEHNR and CDR2 FQNEAQ (reference sequence). The CDR3 length is 16 residues. J lost 2 bases, V lost 5 bases, and 8 bases had no gene match.

The chain carries TRBV7-9 and TRBJ2-3, with 9 bases lining up with TRBD1. Material for sequencing was peripheral blood. The origin of this receptor is a man between 45 and 60 years old with COVID-19, enrolled during active disease. The CDR3 region is CASSPQGATLTDTQYF. In DNA, the CDR3 is TGTGCCAGCAGCCCACAGGGGGCTACCCTCACAGATACGCAGTATTTT.